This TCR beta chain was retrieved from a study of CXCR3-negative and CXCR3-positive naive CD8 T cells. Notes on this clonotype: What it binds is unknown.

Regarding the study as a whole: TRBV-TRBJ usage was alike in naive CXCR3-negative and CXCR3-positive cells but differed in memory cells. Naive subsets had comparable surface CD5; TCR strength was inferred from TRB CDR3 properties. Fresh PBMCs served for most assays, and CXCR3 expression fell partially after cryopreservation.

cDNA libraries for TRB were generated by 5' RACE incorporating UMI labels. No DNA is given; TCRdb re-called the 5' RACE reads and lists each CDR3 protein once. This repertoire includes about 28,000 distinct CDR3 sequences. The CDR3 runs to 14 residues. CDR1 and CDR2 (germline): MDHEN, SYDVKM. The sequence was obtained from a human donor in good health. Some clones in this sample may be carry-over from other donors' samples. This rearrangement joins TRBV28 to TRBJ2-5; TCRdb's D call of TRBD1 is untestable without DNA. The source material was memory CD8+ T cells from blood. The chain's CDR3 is CASSPQGSGETQYF. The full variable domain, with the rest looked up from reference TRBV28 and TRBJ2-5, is DVKVTQSSRYLVKRTGEKVFLECVQDMDHENMFWYRQDPGLGLRLIYFSYDVKMKEKGDIPEGYSVSREKKERFSLILESASTNQTSMYLCASSPQGSGETQYFGPGTRLLVL.